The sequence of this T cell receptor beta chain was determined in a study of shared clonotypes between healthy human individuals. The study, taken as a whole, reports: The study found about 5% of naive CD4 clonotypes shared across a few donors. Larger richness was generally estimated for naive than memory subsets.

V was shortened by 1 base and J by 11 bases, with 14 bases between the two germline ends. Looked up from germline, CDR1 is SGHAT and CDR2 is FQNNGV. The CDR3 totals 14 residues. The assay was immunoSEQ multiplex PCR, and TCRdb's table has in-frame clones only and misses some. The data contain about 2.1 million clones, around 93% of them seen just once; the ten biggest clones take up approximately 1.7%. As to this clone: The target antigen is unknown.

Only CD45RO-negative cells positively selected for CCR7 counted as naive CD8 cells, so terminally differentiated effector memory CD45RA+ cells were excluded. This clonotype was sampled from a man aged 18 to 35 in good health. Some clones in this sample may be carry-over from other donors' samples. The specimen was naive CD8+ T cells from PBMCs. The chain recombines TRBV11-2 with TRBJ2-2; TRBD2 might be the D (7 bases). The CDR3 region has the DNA TGTGCCAGCAGCTTAGGAGGGGGGGCGGATGAGCTGTTTTTT. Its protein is CASSLGGGADELFF.